These T cell receptor beta chains were read from a single sample in a study of beta chain features in type 1 diabetes. The method was immunoSEQ multiplex PCR; TCRdb's version includes in-frame clones alone and lacks a portion of them. The data contain roughly 400,000 clones, approximately 15% of them seen just once; the ten biggest clones take up approximately 0.02%. The source material was naive CD4+ T cells from blood. All receptors derive from a woman in her late teens or twenties in good health. Each CDR3 is given with its conserved first and last residue. A D gene is named only where the DNA matches it firmly. Part of the rows lack a size; the others show once, few, many or a class for expanded clones.

TRBV28	TRBJ1-2	few	.	CASRRTGTNGYTF	TGTGCCAGCCGTAGAACAGGGACGAATGGCTACACCTTC
TRBV15	TRBJ2-7	.	TRBD1	CATSRGGTGAFYEQYF	TGTGCCACCAGCCGAGGAGGGACAGGGGCTTTCTACGAGCAGTACTTC
TRBV29-1	TRBJ1-1	.	TRBD1	CSARQGANTEAFF	TGCAGCGCCCGACAGGGGGCAAACACTGAAGCTTTCTTT
TRBV7-9	TRBJ2-1	.	.	CASSLTDGSSYNEQFF	TGTGCCAGCAGCTTGACTGACGGGAGCTCCTACAATGAGCAGTTCTTC
TRBV27	TRBJ2-7	.	.	CASISRGGGSYEQYF	TGTGCCAGCATCTCCCGAGGTGGCGGTTCCTACGAGCAGTACTTC
TRBV10-3	TRBJ1-1	.	.	CAITSDRGNTEAFF	TGTGCCATCACCTCGGACCGGGGGAACACTGAAGCTTTCTTT
TRBV18	TRBJ1-2	.	.	CASSPKSDYGYTF	TGTGCCAGCTCACCAAAGTCGGACTATGGCTACACCTTC
TRBV6-5	TRBJ2-1	few	TRBD2	CASSSGTSGRYNEQFF	TGTGCCAGCAGTTCCGGGACTAGCGGCAGATACAATGAGCAGTTCTTC
TRBV5-4	TRBJ2-1	.	TRBD2	CASSLDAGLEQFF	TGTGCCAGCAGCTTAGATGCGGGACTAGAGCAGTTCTTC
TRBV20-1	TRBJ2-1	.	.	CSAPTSRFF	TGCAGTGCCCCCACCTCGCGGTTCTTC
TRBV5-1	TRBJ1-4	.	TRBD1	CASSSGTGIEKLFF	TGCGCCAGCAGCTCCGGGACAGGGATTGAAAAACTGTTTTTT
TRBV30	TRBJ1-1	.	.	CAWSGQGGAEAFF	TGTGCCTGGAGTGGCCAGGGAGGAGCTGAAGCTTTCTTT
TRBV7-2	TRBJ2-1	few	.	CASSKKVAVQGPQFF	TGTGCCAGCAGCAAAAAGGTAGCGGTTCAAGGTCCGCAGTTCTTC
TRBV18	TRBJ2-7	few	.	CASSDFKTYEQYF	TGTGCCAGCTCAGACTTTAAGACCTACGAGCAGTACTTC
TRBV28	TRBJ1-1	few	.	CASSLTSRRNTEAFF	TGTGCCAGCAGTTTAACGTCCAGGCGGAACACTGAAGCTTTCTTT
TRBV19	TRBJ1-2	few	.	CASSIYPGREYGYTF	TGTGCCAGTAGTATCTACCCAGGGCGAGAGTATGGCTACACCTTC
TRBV19	TRBJ1-1	.	TRBD1	CASSVGGQGTEAFF	TGTGCCAGTAGCGTCGGGGGACAGGGGACTGAAGCTTTCTTT
TRBV4-2	TRBJ1-2	.	TRBD1	CASSRGGTVEWDGYTF	TGTGCCAGCAGCCGTGGGGGGACAGTCGAGTGGGATGGCTACACCTTC
TRBV6-1	TRBJ2-1	.	TRBD2	CASSEGAGAYNEQFF	TGTGCCAGCAGTGAAGGAGCGGGAGCCTACAATGAGCAGTTCTTC
TRBV18	TRBJ1-1	few	.	CASSPLSGARVGSAEAFF	TGTGCCAGCTCACCACTAAGTGGGGCCAGGGTAGGGTCCGCTGAAGCTTTCTTT
TRBV7-6	TRBJ2-1	few	TRBD2	CASSLTPGGPGNEQFF	TGTGCCAGCAGCTTAACCCCGGGAGGGCCAGGGAATGAGCAGTTCTTC
TRBV2	TRBJ2-1	.	.	CASSEARREEQFF	TGTGCCAGCAGTGAAGCGCGTCGGGAAGAGCAGTTCTTC
TRBV14	TRBJ1-1	.	.	CASSQRTGTVNTEAFF	TGTGCCAGCAGCCAAAGGACTGGTACTGTGAACACTGAAGCTTTCTTT
TRBV9	TRBJ1-2	few	.	CASSVGRNYTF	TGTGCCAGCAGCGTGGGGAGGAACTACACCTTC
TRBV29-1	TRBJ1-1	.	TRBD1	CSLYRGSEAFF	TGCAGCCTTTACAGGGGCAGTGAAGCTTTCTTT
TRBV30	TRBJ2-3	.	TRBD1	CAWSVLGTGGTQYF	TGTGCCTGGAGTGTCCTCGGGACAGGGGGTACGCAGTATTTT
TRBV9	TRBJ1-3	.	.	CASSVTPDSGNTIYF	TGTGCCAGCAGCGTAACGCCAGACTCTGGAAACACCATATATTTT
TRBV9	TRBJ1-1	.	.	CASSVAGGGGAFF	TGTGCCAGCAGCGTAGCTGGGGGCGGGGGAGCTTTCTTT
TRBV10-3	TRBJ1-1	once	.	CASNRDKGTEAFF	TGTGCCAGCAACAGGGATAAGGGCACTGAAGCTTTCTTT
TRBV30	TRBJ1-5	few	.	CAWSPGGGGNQPQHF	TGTGCCTGGAGCCCCGGCGGGGGAGGCAATCAGCCCCAGCATTTT
TRBV4-3	TRBJ2-5	few	.	CASSQVLDSLSTQYF	TGCGCCAGCAGCCAAGTTCTGGACAGTCTCTCGACCCAGTACTTC
TRBV18	TRBJ2-3	few	.	CASSPRDIFKNTQYF	TGTGCCAGCTCACCACGGGACATATTCAAGAATACGCAGTATTTT
TRBV9	TRBJ2-1	once	TRBD2	CASSVVSGRTNEQFF	TGTGCCAGCAGCGTAGTTAGCGGGAGGACGAATGAGCAGTTCTTC
TRBV27	TRBJ2-3	.	.	CASSSGVTDTQYF	TGTGCCAGCAGTTCCGGGGTCACAGATACGCAGTATTTT
TRBV30	TRBJ1-1	.	.	CALADITEAFF	TGTGCCCTCGCGGACATTACTGAAGCTTTCTTT
TRBV29-1	TRBJ2-4	.	TRBD2	CSVDPGLAGAGQNIQYF	TGCAGCGTAGACCCGGGACTAGCGGGAGCTGGGCAAAACATTCAGTACTTC
TRBV7-2	TRBJ2-3	few	TRBD2	CASSPRLAGPSTDTQYF	TGTGCCAGCAGCCCCCGACTAGCGGGCCCTAGCACAGATACGCAGTATTTT
TRBV9	TRBJ2-5	few	.	CASSPAGSQETQYF	TGTGCCAGCAGCCCTGCCGGGTCCCAAGAGACCCAGTACTTC
TRBV28	TRBJ2-7	.	TRBD1	CASSEPGQAFPEQYF	TGTGCCAGCAGTGAGCCGGGACAGGCATTCCCCGAGCAGTACTTC
TRBV28	TRBJ2-2	.	TRBD2	CASSPTGLAGSTGELFF	TGTGCCAGCAGTCCTACAGGACTAGCGGGGAGCACCGGGGAGCTGTTTTTT
TRBV23-1	TRBJ1-1	.	TRBD1	CASSQSQGARFTEAFF	TGCGCCAGCAGTCAATCTCAGGGGGCGCGTTTCACTGAAGCTTTCTTT
TRBV9	TRBJ2-1	few	.	CASSVPGNEQFF	TGTGCCAGCAGCGTGCCAGGCAATGAGCAGTTCTTC
TRBV7-2	TRBJ1-1	few	.	CASSSRRDTEAFF	TGTGCCAGCAGCTCGAGACGGGACACTGAAGCTTTCTTT
TRBV9	TRBJ2-5	.	TRBD2	CASSPDIRAGRGETQYF	TGTGCCAGCAGCCCCGATATTAGGGCAGGGAGGGGAGAGACCCAGTACTTC
TRBV6-1	TRBJ2-6	.	TRBD2	CASSERGGETGANVLTF	TGTGCCAGCAGTGAACGGGGGGGCGAGACTGGGGCCAACGTCCTGACTTTC
TRBV4-2	TRBJ1-1	.	TRBD1	CASSLLQGSLNTEAFF	TGTGCCAGCAGCCTACTACAGGGGAGTCTCAACACTGAAGCTTTCTTT
TRBV29-1	TRBJ1-1	few	TRBD1	CSVTRQGDTEAFF	TGCAGCGTTACACGACAGGGGGATACTGAAGCTTTCTTT
TRBV11-2	TRBJ2-1	few	.	CASSFLDIAYNEQFF	TGTGCCAGCAGCTTCCTGGACATAGCCTACAATGAGCAGTTCTTC
TRBV28	TRBJ2-3	few	TRBD1	CASNPGQGTDTQYF	TGTGCCAGCAATCCGGGACAGGGGACAGATACGCAGTATTTT
TRBV7-2	TRBJ2-7	.	TRBD2	CASSLGLAGAMYEQYF	TGTGCCAGCAGCTTAGGGCTAGCGGGAGCTATGTACGAGCAGTACTTC
TRBV25-1	TRBJ2-7	few	.	CASTLTSGEQYF	TGTGCCAGCACCCTGACATCGGGGGAGCAGTACTTC
TRBV28	TRBJ1-5	.	TRBD1	CASSFHRGVQPQHF	TGTGCCAGCAGTTTCCACAGGGGCGTTCAGCCCCAGCATTTT
TRBV19	TRBJ2-3	few	.	CASSIDRSTDTQYF	TGTGCCAGTAGTATCGACAGGTCCACAGATACGCAGTATTTT
TRBV6-5	TRBJ2-1	few	TRBD2	CASSSLGTSGGNEQFF	TGTGCCAGCAGTTCCCTCGGGACTAGCGGGGGGAATGAGCAGTTCTTC
TRBV7-9	TRBJ2-2	.	TRBD2	CASSFGLAGVGGELFF	TGTGCCAGCAGCTTCGGACTAGCGGGAGTGGGCGGGGAGCTGTTTTTT
TRBV6-5	TRBJ2-7	.	.	CASSYSSGSYEQYF	TGTGCCAGCAGTTACTCATCGGGCTCCTACGAGCAGTACTTC
TRBV30	TRBJ1-3	few	.	CAWRGTSSGNTIYF	TGTGCCTGGAGGGGCACCTCCTCTGGAAACACCATATATTTT
TRBV19	TRBJ1-2	.	TRBD1	CATTTQGAGGYTF	TGTGCCACCACGACTCAGGGGGCTGGTGGCTACACCTTC
TRBV6-5	TRBJ1-2	few	.	CASTETQGVVYGYTF	TGTGCCAGCACCGAGACACAGGGAGTGGTGTATGGCTACACCTTC